This T cell receptor beta chain was obtained from a study of blood T cell repertoires in COVID-19. About the study: The United States, Italy and Spain were the sources of the acute and convalescent COVID-19 samples. PBMCs, B-cell-depleted T cells, or T cells provided the cDNA or gDNA that made up the material.

Germline values: CDR1 SGHAT, CDR2 FQNNGV. V was shortened by 3 bases and J by 7 bases, with 12 bases between the two germline ends. The CDR3 totals 13 residues. Authors' analysis steps: It was from reference gene primer amplification that nucleated cell counts were estimated. Using immunoSEQ multiplex PCR, the repertoire was profiled, and TCRdb retains in-frame clones only, with some absent. V and J calls and clone size come straight from that table; D and trimming were deduced from the DNA. The sample shows approximately 340,000 clones, around 83% of them seen only once. This TCR was sampled from a man aged 30 to 39 with active or convalescent COVID-19. The chain uses TRBV11-2 and TRBJ1-1, with D uncertain. Sequenced: peripheral blood. This chain's CDR3 is CASSLWSSGEAFF. CDR3 nucleotide sequence: TGTGCCAGCAGCTTGTGGAGTTCTGGTGAAGCTTTCTTT.